One and the same sample provided the 13 T cell receptor beta chains below, sequenced in a study of beta chain features in type 1 diabetes listed by TCRdb under 2018. Study-wide findings and limitations: In all four CD4+ subsets, TCRB CDR3 length was moderately but significantly shorter in type 1 diabetes patients.

Their antigens remain unidentified. Library method: the immunoSEQ multiplex PCR assay. The entire isolated RNA was reverse transcribed using the High Capacity cDNA Reverse Transcription Kit, and thus expressed TCRB transcripts were sequenced. Imported from immuneACCESS, the table was reduced by TCRdb to in-frame sequences with V and J called. These copies leave out some clones; in studies compared against another copy, an unresolved V gene accounts for under half, and the cause of the remainder is not known. Here the sample has 630,000 or so clones; roughly 13% occur a single time. The ten largest clones represent 0.03% to 0.04% of the sample. The specimen was naive CD4+ T cells from blood. The cell subset or site tag for this specimen amounts to: true naive CD4+ T cells. These receptors came from a man in his late teens or twenties with type 1 diabetes.

This clone was detected only a few times. Within the sample, other DNA sequences also encode this same CDR3. This chain connects TRBV10-3 to TRBJ1-4; perhaps TRBD1 as D (6 bases). The CDR3 runs to 13 residues. Germline loops: CDR1 ENHRY, CDR2 SYGVKD. V was pared by 3 bases and J by 5 bases, with 7 bases between. In DNA form, the CDR3 reads TGTGCCATCAGTGAACAGGGCAATGAAAAACTGTTTTTT. The encoded protein is CAISEQGNEKLFF.

This clone was recorded a few times. The V and J genes are TRBV5-4 and TRBJ1-1; D unclear. The CDR3 consists of 13 residues. The germline V and J ends were trimmed by 10 bases and 3 bases, with 16 bases remaining between them. The V gene's germline CDR1 is SGHNT and CDR2 YYREEE (reference sequence). The DNA of the CDR3 is TGTGCCGCAGCTAATAATAGACACACTGAAGCTTTCTTT. This gives the protein CAAANNRHTEAFF.

The rearrangement links TRBV28 to TRBJ2-1; D is uncertain. Per the germline V gene, CDR1 is MDHEN and CDR2 is SYDVKM. CDR3 length equals 13 residues. With 1 base removed from V and 8 bases from J, the gap between germline ends came to 9 bases. CDR3: CASSLSPGDEQFF. CDR3 nucleotides: TGTGCCAGCAGTTTATCCCCTGGGGATGAGCAGTTCTTC.

The chain links TRBV29-1 to TRBJ2-7; D is possibly TRBD1 (7 bases). Germline V CDR1 and CDR2: SQVTM, ANQGSEA. This CDR3 has 14 amino acids. V lost 6 bases, J lost 1 base, and 16 bases lay in between. DNA of the CDR3: TGCAGCGTCTACCGCAGGGGGGAGTCCTACGAGCAGTACTTC. Translated: CSVYRRGESYEQYF.

The rearrangement links TRBV14 to TRBJ2-2; no clear D gene. Germline CDR1 is SGHDN and CDR2 is FVKESK. V lost 3 bases, J lost 7 bases, and 12 bases lay in between. The CDR3 loop spans 14 amino acids. The CDR3 protein is CASSQIGPRGELFF. The CDR3 nucleotides read TGTGCCAGCAGCCAGATAGGGCCACGCGGGGAGCTGTTTTTT.

This clone was detected only a few times. The chain uses TRBV5-1 and TRBJ2-1; TRBD1 agrees at 7 bases. Germline lookup yields CDR1 SGHRS and CDR2 YFSETQ. V trimming: 4 bases; J trimming: 2 bases; junction bases outside the gene matches: 9. The CDR3 spans 16 residues. The CDR3 sequence is CASSQDRVYPYNEQFF. DNA for the CDR3: TGCGCCAGCAGCCAAGACAGGGTTTACCCCTACAATGAGCAGTTCTTC.

The chain combines TRBV27 with TRBJ2-5; possibly TRBD1 for D (7 bases). Germline V gene data show CDR1 as MNHEY and CDR2 as SMNVEV (reference sequence). Trimming took 3 bases from V and 2 from J, leaving 16 bases between them. There are 16 residues in the CDR3. CDR3 coding DNA: TGTGCCAGCAGTTTCTTTCCCAGGGGGAGGCAAGAGACCCAGTACTTC. Its translation is CASSFFPRGRQETQYF.

This clone was seen only a few times. V usage is TRBV30 and J usage is TRBJ2-7; TRBD2 agrees at 7 bases. Germline V gene lookup returns CDR1 GTSNPN and CDR2 SVGIG (reference sequence). J was trimmed by 7 bases and V by 2 bases; bases with no gene match: 11. This CDR3 comprises 14 residues. CDR3 residues: CAWSSGNYLGEQYF. In nucleotides, the CDR3 is TGTGCCTGGAGTAGCGGGAATTACCTGGGGGAGCAGTACTTC.

The chain is built from TRBV7-9 and TRBJ1-3; D is undetermined. The CDR3 has 16 amino acids. In germline, CDR1 is SEHNR, CDR2 FQNEAQ (reference sequence). V lost 5 bases to trimming and J lost 0 bases, with 14 bases between them. This CDR3 is CASSPNGATSGNTIYF. As DNA, the CDR3 is TGTGCCAGCAGCCCTAACGGAGCGACCTCTGGAAACACCATATATTTT.

This clone was detected a few times. The chain uses TRBV2 and TRBJ2-3; 8 bases are shared with TRBD1. CDR3 length equals 13 residues. Germline CDR1 SNHLY, CDR2 FYNNEI. The V gene end was trimmed by 6 bases and the J gene end by 6 bases; junction bases not matched to a gene: 5. The CDR3 DNA reads as TGTGCCAGCAGGGCAGGGGGCGCGGATACGCAGTATTTT. This sequence encodes CASRAGGADTQYF.

This clone was detected only a few times. The chain couples TRBV29-1 to TRBJ2-5; D possibly corresponds to TRBD1 (5 bases). Germline V lookup: CDR1 SQVTM, CDR2 ANQGSEA. Deletions cut 7 bases from V and 4 bases from J, with 19 bases between. The CDR3 runs 14 residues. DNA of the CDR3: TGCAGCGCTCAAGGGCGGTTGACAGTAGAGACCCAGTACTTC. Encoded protein: CSAQGRLTVETQYF.

V and J are TRBV2 and TRBJ1-1; D unresolved. Germline V gives CDR1 SNHLY, CDR2 FYNNEI. V lost 3 bases and J 3 bases, leaving 11 bases between the germline ends. This CDR3 is built from 14 residues. DNA of the CDR3: TGTGCCAGCAGTGAGGACTACCATTACACTGAAGCTTTCTTT. This sequence encodes CASSEDYHYTEAFF.

This clone was observed a few times. J is TRBJ2-7 and V is TRBV11-2, with D perhaps matching TRBD2 (5 bases). CDR1 SGHAT and CDR2 FQNNGV come from the germline V gene. Deletions cut 3 bases from V and 7 bases from J, with 13 bases between. This CDR3 comprises 13 residues. CDR3 residues: CASSLLGSGEQYF. DNA for the CDR3: TGTGCCAGCAGCTTGCTTGGCTCGGGGGAGCAGTACTTC.